Below, 26 T cell receptor beta chains from the same sample are listed, as sequenced in a study of CXCR3-negative and CXCR3-positive naive CD8 T cells. 5' RACE with UMI labels generated the TRB cDNA libraries. TCRdb reprocessed the 5' RACE reads and stores each CDR3 protein as one record, lacking DNA. The sample totals some 53,000 distinct CDR3 sequences. Study results and caveats: CXCR3-positive naive cells had more hydrophobic TRB CDR3s than CXCR3-negative naive cells.

Their cognate antigens are unknown. Material: naive CXCR3+ CD8+ T cells from blood. As for subset: CD45RO-CCR7+CD27+CD95- naive CD8+ T cells expressing CXCR3 (TNR3+). These receptors were taken from a human donor in good health. Some clones in this sample may be carry-over from other donors' samples.

The CDR3 here is CASSLLRQGWTEAFF. The chain has TRBV5-4 and TRBJ1-1; TCRdb lists TRBD1, though no DNA is available to test this call. The germline gives CDR1 SGHNT, CDR2 YYREEE (reference sequence). The CDR3 has 15 amino acids.

The genes are TRBV7-9 and TRBJ1-2. CDR3 length: 14 amino acids. Germline lookup yields CDR1 SEHNR and CDR2 FQNEAQ (reference sequence). This CDR3 is CASSLMGANYGYTF.

This chain uses TRBV28 with TRBJ2-1; the TRBD2 assignment by TCRdb is unverifiable without DNA. From germline, CDR1 is MDHEN and CDR2 SYDVKM. The CDR3 is made up of 17 amino acids. CDR3 loop: CASSSGLAGDSYNEQFF.

This chain connects TRBV11-2 to TRBJ2-2; TCRdb indicates TRBD1, and absent DNA this call remains unverified. This CDR3 is 16 amino acids long. CDR1 SGHAT and CDR2 FQNNGV come from the germline V gene. CDR3 region: CASSGRDLQGAYGLFF.

The V and J genes are TRBV7-3 and TRBJ1-3; TCRdb returns TRBD1, unconfirmable since there is no DNA. Germline values: CDR1 SGHTA, CDR2 FQGTGA. The CDR3 runs 13 residues. The CDR3 is CASRATGGNTIYF. Together with reference TRBV7-3 and TRBJ1-3, the CDR3 gives the full variable domain: GAGVSQTPSNKVTEKGKYVELRCDPISGHTALYWYRQSLGQGPEFLIYFQGTGAADDSGLPNDRFFAVRPEGSVSTLKIQRTERGDSAVYLCASRATGGNTIYFGEGSWLTVV.

The genes are TRBV29-1 and TRBJ2-2; TCRdb's D call, TRBD1, is unchecked because there is no DNA. The CDR3 covers 17 residues. Germline values: CDR1 SQVTM, CDR2 ANQGSEA. CDR3 in amino acids: CSVARTGSGGNTGELFF.

The chain carries TRBV4-3 and TRBJ2-7; TCRdb proposes TRBD2, but this gene call is untestable without DNA. The CDR3 extends over 16 amino acids. Germline lookup yields CDR1 LGHNA and CDR2 YSLEER. CDR3 loop: CASSQGSSASFDEQYF.

This sequence joins TRBV7-2 and TRBJ2-7; with no DNA, the TCRdb D assignment of TRBD1 cannot be verified. CDR3 length: 14 residues. CDR1 is SGHTA and CDR2 is FQGNSA in the germline V gene. CDR3: CASSLWDGAYEQYF.

The chain recombines TRBV5-1 with TRBJ2-5; the D gene TCRdb calls, TRBD1, cannot be checked with no DNA. Germline V gene data show CDR1 as SGHRS and CDR2 as YFSETQ. This CDR3 has 14 residues. The CDR3 loop reads CASSSTGFWETQYF.

The chain links TRBV12-3 or TRBV12-4 to TRBJ2-1; the D call from TCRdb, TRBD1, cannot be confirmed without DNA. The CDR3 length is 15 residues. This chain's CDR3 is CASSLRPDALSEQFF.

This chain uses TRBV6-6 with TRBJ2-7. This CDR3 spans 13 amino acids. Germline CDR1 is MNHNY and CDR2 is SVGAGI (reference sequence). CDR3 region: CASTAFILDEQYF.

The chain carries TRBV15 and TRBJ2-3; the TCRdb D gene call, TRBD2, has no DNA to confirm it. The V gene's germline CDR1 is LNHNV and CDR2 YYDKDF (reference sequence). The CDR3 is made up of 16 amino acids. This CDR3 reads CATSPRSGRSTDTQYF.

CDR3 residues: CSAELAGGPNTQYF. The J gene is TRBJ2-3, the V gene TRBV29-1; the D call of TRBD2 rests on TCRdb alone, since no DNA is present to check it. The CDR3 extends over 14 amino acids. Germline values: CDR1 SQVTM, CDR2 ANQGSEA.

This chain links TRBV29-1 with TRBJ2-7; with no DNA, the TCRdb D assignment of TRBD1 cannot be verified. CDR1 and CDR2 from the germline V gene are SQVTM and ANQGSEA. This CDR3 has 16 amino acids. CDR3 in amino acids: CSVEGGGTGPPYEQYF.

This chain joins TRBV5-1 and TRBJ2-5; TCRdb's assignment of TRBD1 cannot be checked, as there is no DNA. CDR1 and CDR2 (germline): SGHRS, YFSETQ. The CDR3 is made up of 13 amino acids. CDR3 sequence: CASSWTVLETQYF.

The chain combines TRBV20-1 with TRBJ2-7; the TCRdb D gene call, TRBD1, has no DNA to confirm it. CDR3 length equals 13 residues. CDR1 and CDR2 (germline): DFQATT, SNEGSKA (reference sequence). The CDR3 sequence: CSARQRYSYEQYF.

This chain joins TRBV5-1 and TRBJ2-1. The length of the CDR3 is 14 residues. Per germline, CDR1 SGHRS and CDR2 YFSETQ. The CDR3 loop reads CASSLNGDYNEQFF.

This sequence joins TRBV7-9 and TRBJ2-3; TCRdb indicates TRBD2, and absent DNA this call remains unverified. Germline CDR1 SEHNR, CDR2 FQNEAQ (reference sequence). This CDR3 contains 16 residues. The CDR3 protein is CASRTKGGGGKDTQYF. Using reference TRBV7-9 and TRBJ2-3 for the parts outside the CDR3, the full variable domain is DTGVSQNPRHKITKRGQNVTFRCDPISEHNRLYWYRQTLGQGPEFLTYFQNEAQLEKSRLLSDRFSAERPKGSFSTLEIQRTEQGDSAMYLCASRTKGGGGKDTQYFGPGTRLTVL.

The V call is TRBV20-1, the J call TRBJ1-6; TCRdb's assignment of TRBD1 cannot be checked, as there is no DNA. This CDR3 contains 13 residues. Germline CDR1 reads DFQATT; CDR2 reads SNEGSKA (reference sequence). The CDR3 sequence is CSESDREGSPLHF.

The chain combines TRBV7-9 with TRBJ1-6; TCRdb's D call of TRBD1 is untestable without DNA. The CDR3 is 15 amino acids. Germline CDR1 is SEHNR and CDR2 is FQNEAQ (reference sequence). The CDR3 region is CASSPPGAAYSPLHF.

J is TRBJ2-7 and V is TRBV2; TCRdb picks TRBD1, but there is no DNA to check that call. The germline CDR1 and CDR2 sequences are SNHLY and FYNNEI. This CDR3 is 15 amino acids long. This CDR3 is CASREGTGLTYEQYF.

The chain recombines TRBV4-3 with TRBJ2-7; TCRdb calls TRBD1, which cannot be checked without DNA. The CDR3 loop spans 14 amino acids. Germline CDR1 LGHNA, CDR2 YSLEER. The CDR3 sequence is CASSRNPGRYEQYF.

The chain couples TRBV2 to TRBJ2-7. CDR1 SNHLY and CDR2 FYNNEI come from the germline V gene. This CDR3 comprises 14 residues. The CDR3 sequence: CASSESHLYYEQYF.

The chain couples TRBV7-9 to TRBJ2-7. The CDR3 totals 13 residues. CDR1 is SEHNR, CDR2 FQNEAQ, per germline (reference sequence). CDR3: CASSLGAADEQYF.

The rearrangement joins TRBV15 to TRBJ2-7; the TRBD2 assignment by TCRdb is unverifiable without DNA. There are 17 residues in the CDR3. CDR1 and CDR2 from the germline V gene are LNHNV and YYDKDF (reference sequence). The CDR3 here is CATSRDRLMSGGYEQYF.

J is TRBJ2-5 and V is TRBV7-6; TCRdb outputs TRBD1, but without DNA this stays unchecked. CDR3 size: 13 residues. Germline V gene lookup returns CDR1 SGHVS and CDR2 FNYEAQ. CDR3 amino acids: CASSDPGGETQYF.